The 25 T cell receptor beta chains below come from one sample, sequenced in a study of CD8 T cells in ankylosing spondylitis. TCRdb called the 5' RACE reads again in MiXCR, with one record for every CDR3 protein. Here the sample spans more than 600,000 distinct CDR3 sequences, around 20% being singletons. Broader study findings: Blood of patients with ankylosing spondylitis appeared to be characterized by a TCR beta motif of several highly homologous variants.

For these TCRs, the target antigens are not known. The specimen was blood, either unsorted or a sorted T cell fraction (not recorded which). The origin of the receptors is a male donor with ankylosing spondylitis.

In this sample, this clonotype turned up many times. The chain recombines TRBV20-1 with TRBJ2-2; 12 nucleotides line up with TRBD1. The V gene's germline CDR1 is DFQATT and CDR2 SNEGSKA (reference sequence). Trimming at V came to 6 bases and at J to 6 bases, leaving 5 bases not matched to a gene. The CDR3 covers 14 residues. As DNA, the CDR3 is TGCAGTGCACCGGGACAGGGGGCGCCCGGGGAGCTGTTTTTT. It is translated as CSAPGQGAPGELFF.

Concerning this clonotype itself: One end of the junction fails to match germline, which may point to a read error. The chain carries TRBV7-2 and TRBJ2-7; 9 bases line up with TRBD1. Per the germline V gene, CDR1 is SGHTA and CDR2 is FQGNSA. This CDR3 has 11 amino acids. The CDR3 nucleotides are TGTGCCAGCAGCCTACGGGACAGGGTGAACTTC. Its translation is CASSLRDRVNF.

This clonotype was seen more than once but under ten times. The rearrangement joins TRBV9 to TRBJ2-7; D unclear. Trimming removed 2 bases from V and 0 bases from J, with 9 bases in between. CDR3 length equals 14 residues. Per germline, CDR1 SGDLS and CDR2 YYNGEE. The CDR3 nucleotides are TGTGCCAGCAGCGTGGGCAGTAGCTCCTACGAGCAGTACTTC. Amino acid sequence: CASSVGSSSYEQYF.

This chain connects TRBV28 to TRBJ2-3; no reliable D call. Trimming shortened V by 3 bases and J by 3 bases, and 10 bases separated the two germline ends. CDR1 and CDR2 from the germline V gene are MDHEN and SYDVKM. This CDR3 is built from 14 residues. The CDR3 DNA reads TGTGCCAGCAGTTTTCCCCCGGCGACAGATACGCAGTATTTT. Amino acid sequence: CASSFPPATDTQYF.

This chain connects TRBV5-1 to TRBJ2-2; 10 nucleotides line up with TRBD2. The germline V gene encodes CDR1 SGHRS and CDR2 YFSETQ. This CDR3 spans 16 amino acids. V shed 4 bases and J 0 bases; nucleotides not matched to a gene: 3. In DNA, the CDR3 is TGCGCCAGCAGCGCGACTAGCGGGTCGAACACCGGGGAGCTGTTTTTT. It is translated as CASSATSGSNTGELFF.

This clonotype appeared a single time. V usage is TRBV20-1 and J usage is TRBJ2-1; D possibly uses TRBD1 or TRBD2 (5 bases each). The V end lost 3 bases, the J end lost 7 bases, and 13 bases lay between the germline ends. The germline V gene has CDR1 DFQATT and CDR2 SNEGSKA (reference sequence). The CDR3 length is 13 residues. CDR3 in amino acids: CSASDLGANEQFF. CDR3 coding DNA: TGCAGTGCTAGCGACCTCGGGGCGAATGAGCAGTTCTTC.

The chain combines TRBV15 with TRBJ2-2, with 8 bases matching TRBD2. Looked up from germline, CDR1 is LNHNV and CDR2 is YYDKDF (reference sequence). The J segment lost 7 bases and the V segment lost 1 base, leaving 8 bases of the junction unmatched. This CDR3 region has 16 residues. The CDR3 DNA is TGTGCCACCAGCAGAGCGTCGGGGGGGCGTATCGGGGAGCTGTTTTTT. It is translated as CATSRASGGRIGELFF.

This chain links TRBV13 with TRBJ2-3, with a weak D call TRBD2 (6 bases). The CDR3 consists of 16 residues. Deletions cut 6 bases from V and 3 bases from J, with 19 bases between. Germline lookup yields CDR1 PRHDT and CDR2 FYEKMQ (reference sequence). As DNA, the CDR3 is TGTGCCAGCAGTCGAATCGAGGGGACTGTTACAGATACGCAGTATTTT. It yields the protein CASSRIEGTVTDTQYF.

There are a few counts of this clonotype. The rearrangement joins TRBV4-1 to TRBJ2-1, with 12 bases that match TRBD2. CDR3 length equals 16 residues. Per the germline V gene, CDR1 is MGHRA and CDR2 is YSYEKL. V lost 5 bases, J lost 5 bases, and 7 bases stayed unmatched. CDR3 amino acids: CASSDSLAGGHNEQFF. DNA of the CDR3: TGCGCCAGCAGCGACTCACTAGCGGGAGGCCACAATGAGCAGTTCTTC.

The chain carries TRBV12-3 or TRBV12-4 and TRBJ2-3; weak D call: TRBD2 (6 bases). V was clipped by 7 bases and J by 10 bases, with 24 bases between them. The CDR3 is 15 residues long. CDR3 sequence reads: CASTPQALGTSSQYF. CDR3 bases: TGTGCCAGCACACCGCAGGCTCTGGGGACTTCATCGCAGTATTTT.

DNA for the CDR3: TGTGCCAGCAGTTTAAATCAACCCGGGGCCACTTCCACCGGGGAGCTGTTTTTT. Protein: CASSLNQPGATSTGELFF. The rearrangement uses TRBV27 and TRBJ2-2; D may match TRBD1 or TRBD2 (5 bases each). The CDR3 loop spans 18 amino acids. Germline CDR1 is MNHEY and CDR2 is SMNVEV (reference sequence). Trimming left V 2 bases short and J 4 bases short, with 20 bases between.

This clonotype has more than one count but fewer than ten. The chain combines TRBV27 with TRBJ2-7; 7 nucleotides line up with TRBD1. V shed 6 bases, J shed 4 bases, and the junction held 6 bases outside the gene matches. The CDR3 extends over 13 amino acids. Germline assignment: CDR1 MNHEY and CDR2 SMNVEV (reference sequence). This CDR3 reads CASRITGVYEQYF. For the CDR3, the DNA is TGTGCCAGCAGAATAACAGGGGTTTACGAGCAGTACTTC.

The table lists this clonotype with many counts. The gene calls are TRBV6-5 and TRBJ1-5; D remains unclear. CDR1 MNHEY and CDR2 SVGAGI come from the germline V gene. V was shortened by 0 bases and J by 2 bases, with 8 bases between the two germline ends. CDR3 size: 15 residues. The CDR3 reads CASSYSSGRNQPQHF. Written as DNA, the CDR3 is TGTGCCAGCAGTTACTCTTCCGGGCGCAATCAGCCCCAGCATTTT.

This chain uses TRBV27 with TRBJ1-6; 9 nucleotides align to TRBD1. Germline V CDR1 and CDR2: MNHEY, SMNVEV (reference sequence). The CDR3 extends over 17 amino acids. The V segment lost 5 bases and the J segment 5 bases; nucleotides outside the gene matches: 10. This CDR3 reads CASSPRTGVTDNSPLHF. For the CDR3, the DNA is TGTGCCAGCAGTCCGAGGACAGGGGTCACGGATAATTCACCCCTCCACTTT.

The chain couples TRBV28 to TRBJ2-7; 7 bases are a match to TRBD1. The CDR3 runs 14 residues. Germline V gene lookup returns CDR1 MDHEN and CDR2 SYDVKM. J was trimmed by 4 bases and V by 6 bases; bases with no gene match: 9. CDR3 amino acids: CASSPGQARYEQYF. As DNA, the CDR3 is TGTGCCAGCAGCCCCGGACAGGCCCGGTACGAGCAGTACTTC.

This chain connects TRBV29-1 to TRBJ1-1; weak D call: TRBD1 (6 bases). This CDR3 is 12 amino acids long. The V gene lost 4 bases and the J gene lost 7 bases, with 13 bases spanning the gap. Germline V gene data show CDR1 as SQVTM and CDR2 as ANQGSEA. The CDR3 coding sequence is TGCAGCGTTGGGGGGGGGACAAATGAAGCTTTCTTT. It codes for CSVGGGTNEAFF. The whole variable domain, remainder taken from reference TRBV29-1 and TRBJ1-1, is SAVISQKPSRDICQRGTSLTIQCQVDSQVTMMFWYRQQPGQSLTLIATANQGSEATYESGFVIDKFPISRPNLTFSTLTVSNMSPEDSSIYLCSVGGGTNEAFFGQGTRLTVV.

In its sample, this clonotype was seen a few times. The chain links TRBV12-3 or TRBV12-4 to TRBJ1-3; 7 positions agree with TRBD1. J was trimmed by 3 bases and V by 2 bases; bases with no gene match: 4. CDR3 length equals 15 residues. The CDR3 region has the DNA TGTGCCAGCAGTTTAACAGGGGTAGTTGGAAACACCATATATTTT. It encodes CASSLTGVVGNTIYF.

This sequence joins TRBV11-3 and TRBJ2-1, with D possibly being TRBD2 (6 bases). The germline CDR1 and CDR2 sequences are SGHNT and YENEEA. V was trimmed by 6 bases and J by 0 bases, leaving 15 bases between them. This CDR3 comprises 16 residues. CDR3 DNA sequence: TGTGCCAGCAGAAATCGGGACTCCGGCTCCTACAATGAGCAGTTCTTC. Its protein product is CASRNRDSGSYNEQFF.

The J gene is TRBJ2-3, the V gene TRBV10-3; 7 bases map to TRBD2. The CDR3 sequence is 13 residues long. With 10 bases clipped from V and 4 bases from J, the junction kept 8 bases outside the gene matches. Per the germline V gene, CDR1 is ENHRY and CDR2 is SYGVKD. Written as DNA, the CDR3 is TGTGCCAGCATGCGGGGGACGGCAGATACGCAGTATTTT. Its translation: CASMRGTADTQYF.

V usage is TRBV12-3 or TRBV12-4 and J usage is TRBJ2-1; unclear D gene. Trimming removed 1 base from V and 5 bases from J, with 12 bases in between. This CDR3 contains 15 residues. CDR3 DNA sequence: TGTGCCAGCAGTTTAGGTGCGGTATTTAACAATGAGCAGTTCTTC. Protein: CASSLGAVFNNEQFF.

Only a few counts were recorded for this clonotype. This chain links TRBV6-6 with TRBJ1-2; D is possibly TRBD1 (6 bases). The V end was cut by 5 bases, the J end by 8 bases, with 15 bases between. The length of the CDR3 is 13 residues. The germline V gene encodes CDR1 MNHNY and CDR2 SVGAGI (reference sequence). This CDR3 is CASSNLGARGYTF. Here the CDR3 DNA reads TGTGCCAGCAGTAATCTGGGGGCCAGGGGCTACACCTTC.

This chain connects TRBV7-8 to TRBJ2-5; maybe TRBD1 (6 bases). Germline V CDR1 and CDR2: SGHVS, FQNEAQ. The V gene lost 10 bases and the J gene lost 1 base, with 10 bases spanning the gap. This CDR3 region has 12 residues. CDR3: CATGTFQETQYF. The CDR3 nucleotides read TGTGCCACCGGGACATTCCAAGAGACCCAGTACTTC.

The chain recombines TRBV6-1 with TRBJ2-1; 11 positions match TRBD2. The V gene end was trimmed by 6 bases and the J gene end by 7 bases; junction bases not matched to a gene: 5. Germline values: CDR1 MNHNS, CDR2 SASEGT. The CDR3 has 14 amino acids. CDR3 loop: CASRGSGRGNEQFF. The DNA of the CDR3 is TGTGCCAGCAGAGGTAGCGGGAGGGGGAATGAGCAGTTCTTC.

Only a few counts were recorded for this clonotype. The chain combines TRBV4-1 with TRBJ2-1, with a weak D call TRBD2 (6 bases). V was clipped by 1 base and J by 0 bases, with 13 bases between them. The length of the CDR3 is 17 residues. Germline V gene sequence: CDR1 MGHRA, CDR2 YSYEKL. CDR3 DNA: TGCGCCAGCAGCCAAGTTCCGGGACTCAGCTCCTACAATGAGCAGTTCTTC. Residues: CASSQVPGLSSYNEQFF.

V usage is TRBV5-1 and J usage is TRBJ1-4, with 9 bases that match TRBD1. The CDR3 runs to 14 residues. V was pared by 4 bases and J by 10 bases, with 8 bases of the junction left unmatched. CDR1 and CDR2 (germline): SGHRS, YFSETQ. The CDR3 region has the DNA TGCGCCAGCAGCATACGGACAGGGGAAGGAAAACTGTTTTTT. Protein product: CASSIRTGEGKLFF.